Detailed here is one TCR beta chain. There is no known antigen for this receptor. No much larger clone is present one base from it, and per-base qualities are unavailable. The trim is 7 bases for V and 6 bases for J, with a gap of 19 bases between the germline ends. Measured from the cysteine to the phenylalanine, the CDR3 is 14 residues long. The only DNA kept is the CDR3, 42 bases in frame from the first base. CDR1 LNHDA and CDR2 SQIVND are derived from the germline V gene (reference sequence). TCR CDR3 regions were amplified from genomic DNA by multiplex PCR using the deep immunoSEQ assay. For each cell subset, the extracted genomic DNA was distributed evenly across all wells of several immunoSEQ 96-well plates, and each plate served as one replicate. For sorted subsets, each replicate PCR was loaded with 200 ng genomic DNA, equivalent to about 30,000 T cell genomes. Purified libraries were quantified with a Qubit 3.0 fluorometer, sized on a Bioanalyzer 2100, and re-quantified with the KAPA Library Quantification kit. Every immunoSEQ 96-well plate was sequenced on a dedicated single-read 150-cycle Illumina NextSeq 550 flow cell. Under the source paper's analysis protocol: Because the immunoSEQ output held only junctional sequences and lacked quality scores, the filtering could not match the filtering applied to full-length reads. To assign V/J genes and CDR3, sequences were annotated using PyIR, a Python wrapper for IgBLAST v1.9, with IMGT germline references. Reads were filtered out if the reads had weak V/J assignments (E-value above 1e-6), no CDR3, stop codons, out-of-frame junctions, or ambiguous translated residues. V3J clonotypes were defined as sequences sharing an identical inferred V gene, J gene, and CDR3 amino acid sequence. Percentage overlap between repertoires was calculated by dividing the number of shared unique clonotypes by the size of the smaller repertoire. Richness of each repertoire was evaluated using RTK rarefaction, the Chao1 estimator, and Recon v2.1 estimates of unobserved clonotypes. Generation probabilities were computed with OLGA for all TCRbeta clonotypes obtained by the gDNA method from several donors. Imported from immuneACCESS, the table was reduced by TCRdb to in-frame sequences with V and J called. These copies leave out some clones; in studies compared against another copy, an unresolved V gene accounts for under half, and the cause of the remainder is not known. V and J calls and clone size are copied from that table; D and trimming were computed from the DNA. Across this sample there are 700,000 to 950,000 clones, with 95% to 97% seen only once. The top ten clonotypes cover about 0.21% of the sample.

The source of the sample is a study of shared clonotypes between healthy human individuals (dated by TCRdb to 2020 to 2022). For context, the study as a whole: The cohort comprised a couple of women and three men aged 18 to 49 years. Each donor's leukapheresis produced roughly between roughly 0.85 and 9.5 billion PBMCs. For each donor, CD4 naive and CD4 memory were each run on three plates, CD8 naive on two plates, and CD8 memory on one plate. Libraries were prepared and TCR repertoires were sequenced by different laboratories using diverse techniques, in order to increase sequencing depth and limit assay-specific biases. To estimate repertoire size and how much clonotypes are shared between individuals, the study performed deep sequencing of blood TCR repertoires from 4 to 6 healthy adults.

CD8 naive samples were CD45RO-negative cells positively selected for CCR7, giving a CD45RA+CCR7+ population that excluded TemRA cells. The donors were healthy, HIV-negative adults who had no recently reported acute infections or vaccinations. Only Caucasian adults living in Nashville, Tennessee, USA were represented among the donors. After blood collection by leukapheresis, PBMCs were isolated using Ficoll-Histopaque density gradient centrifugation and then cryopreserved in the vapor phase of liquid nitrogen. Analytical flow cytometry was used to check the purity and quantity of every magnetically sorted T cell population. Genomic DNA was isolated from each sorted fraction and quantified by UV absorbance on a Nanodrop 2000c. Study-level results and caveats: Rarefaction of sorted-subset datasets indicated incomplete sequencing despite the large sequencing depth. Larger estimated clonotype richness was generally found for naive subsets than for memory subsets. The genetic and exposure-history diversity represented was limited by the small number of donors. Pairwise subsampling led to the expectation that sequencing depth would affect the degree of clonotype sharing among donors. Across a handful of donors, about 5.2% of naive CD4, approximately 3.5% of naive CD8, approximately 2.5% of memory CD4, and roughly 0.41% of memory CD8 clonotypes were shared. Sampling was restricted to blood, and TCR repertoires in tissue are likely to differ from TCR repertoires in blood. Clonotypes shared by all four sorted-subset donors showed higher generation probabilities than non-shared clonotypes.

The chain is assembled from TRBV19 and TRBJ2-7; TRBD1 is possibly the D segment (5 matching bases). The clonotype originates from a man younger than 40 in good health. The sample consisted of naive CD8+ T cells sorted from blood. The sample's cell subset or site label, in plain terms: CD45RA+CCR7+. The DNA sequence is TGTGCCAGTAAAAACACAGAAGGGGATGGCGAGCAGTACTTC. Translated, this is CASKNTEGDGEQYF.